The 11 T cell receptor beta chains below come from one sample, sequenced in a study. TCRdb reprocessed the RT-PCR reads via MiXCR and lists one record per CDR3 protein. The sample lists almost 700,000 distinct CDR3 sequences, approximately 14% occurring once. Source material: memory CD4+ T cells from blood. The source is a female donor in good health, serving as a healthy control.

The chain couples TRBV11-2 to TRBJ2-7; TRBD1 matches at 7 bases. CDR3 size: 13 residues. The ends lost 8 bases at V and 3 bases at J; junction bases unmatched: 7. Germline CDR1 is SGHAT and CDR2 is FQNNGV. Written as DNA, the CDR3 is TGTGCCAGCGGTCTAACAGGGGTCTACGAGCAGTACTTC. Protein product: CASGLTGVYEQYF.

This clonotype was found a few times. The chain's CDR3 is CASSLGTGYKAFF. In DNA form, the CDR3 reads TGTGCCAGCAGCCTTGGGACAGGTTATAAAGCTTTCTTT. The chain recombines TRBV3-1 with TRBJ1-1; TRBD1 matches 8 bases. Trimming cost V 4 bases and J 9 bases; bases outside gene matches: 7. Germline lookup yields CDR1 LGHDT and CDR2 YNNKEL (reference sequence). This CDR3 is 13 amino acids long.

This clonotype showed up just a few times. The genes are TRBV20-1 and TRBJ2-3; TRBD2 matches 8 bases. The CDR3 spans 15 residues. The germline CDR1 and CDR2 sequences are DFQATT and SNEGSKA (reference sequence). V lost 5 bases to trimming and J lost 4 bases; unmatched junction nucleotides: 11. The CDR3 protein is CSAPKAGVRADTQYF. The CDR3 DNA reads as TGCAGTGCTCCCAAAGCGGGAGTAAGGGCAGATACGCAGTATTTT.

This sequence joins TRBV4-2 and TRBJ2-2; 13 positions agree with TRBD2. V lost 0 bases to trimming and J lost 7 bases; unmatched junction nucleotides: 5. The CDR3 length is 17 residues. Germline values: CDR1 LGHNA, CDR2 YNFKEQ. CDR3 region: CASSQDLGLAGDGELFF. The CDR3 coding sequence is TGTGCCAGCAGCCAAGATCTAGGACTAGCGGGAGACGGGGAGCTGTTTTTT.

The sample holds many counts of this clonotype. The chain combines TRBV11-2 with TRBJ2-1; 12 bases align to TRBD2. The length of the CDR3 is 14 residues. Unmatched junction bases numbered 2, after V lost 7 bases and J lost 4 bases. Germline V gene sequence: CDR1 SGHAT, CDR2 FQNNGV. CDR3 region: CASTLAGGYNEQFF. The CDR3, as DNA: TGTGCCAGCACTCTAGCGGGAGGGTACAATGAGCAGTTCTTC.

The chain couples TRBV18 to TRBJ2-1; D perhaps matches TRBD2 (6 bases). Trimming removed 4 bases at V and 10 bases at J, with 11 bases between. The CDR3 extends over 12 amino acids. CDR1 KGHSH and CDR2 LQKENI come from the germline V gene. CDR3 in DNA: TGTGCCAGCTCACTTGGGACTGTCGAGCAGTTCTTC. The encoded protein is CASSLGTVEQFF.

This clonotype was recorded a few times. This sequence joins TRBV29-1 and TRBJ1-3, with 10 bases lining up with TRBD1. CDR3 length: 13 amino acids. V shed 3 bases and J 6 bases; nucleotides not matched to a gene: 2. Germline loops: CDR1 SQVTM, CDR2 ANQGSEA. CDR3 loop: CSVEDRGVNTIYF. Written as DNA, the CDR3 is TGCAGCGTTGAGGACAGGGGGGTAAACACCATATATTTT.

The chain uses TRBV12-3 or TRBV12-4 and TRBJ2-2; D unresolved. The CDR3 has 14 residues. The germline V and J ends were trimmed by 6 bases and 2 bases, with 10 bases remaining between them. CDR3 DNA sequence: TGTGCCAGCAGCTTACACCATAACACCGGGGAGCTGTTTTTT. It encodes CASSLHHNTGELFF.

This clonotype was found a few times. This sequence joins TRBV20-1 and TRBJ1-2; 9 nucleotides agree with TRBD1. The CDR3 consists of 13 residues. In germline, CDR1 is DFQATT, CDR2 SNEGSKA (reference sequence). Germline trimming cut 5 bases from V and 6 bases from J; bases unmatched to any gene: 7. CDR3 nucleotide sequence: TGCAGTGCTGAAGACAGGGGGTTCAATGGCTACACCTTC. It is translated as CSAEDRGFNGYTF.

The J gene is TRBJ2-5, the V gene TRBV12-3 or TRBV12-4; D is unresolved. CDR3 length equals 14 residues. The V end was cut by 7 bases, the J end by 0 bases, with 12 bases between. CDR3 amino acids: CASNFWPYQETQYF. Written as DNA, the CDR3 is TGTGCCAGCAATTTTTGGCCGTACCAAGAGACCCAGTACTTC.

This clonotype came up many times. The chain is built from TRBV20-1 and TRBJ2-4; 10 nucleotides match TRBD2. Germline V gene lookup returns CDR1 DFQATT and CDR2 SNEGSKA (reference sequence). The CDR3 extends over 12 amino acids. J gave up 12 bases and V 6 bases, and 8 bases lay outside the gene matches. DNA of the CDR3: TGCAGTGCCGTCCTTCTAGCGGGGGCTCAGTACTTC. Translated: CSAVLLAGAQYF.